These 32 T cell receptor beta chains were sequenced from one sample in a study of tissue T cells after allogeneic stem cell transplantation. Indicated time point: mouse harvest day 14 after allogeneic transplant. Each mouse received 10^7 T-cell-depleted marrow cells plus 10^6 splenic CD5+ T cells by tail vein. TCRdb keeps only in-frame clones here, not all; method: immunoSEQ multiplex PCR. In the table there are around 2,500 clones, 46% of which are singletons. The sample comprised gut tissue. The receptors derive from a female BALB/c mouse given C57BL/6 T cells with graft-versus-host disease after an allogeneic hematopoietic cell transplant.

Points on this clone: Gene names are the mouse ones. The sequence runs out 1 residue before the end of the CDR3; the remainder is reconstructed from the germline J gene. The chain has TRBV12-1 and TRBJ2-5; 9 bases line up with TRBD1. The CDR3 runs 14 residues. From germline, CDR1 is SGHSN and CDR2 HYEKVE. J lost 3 bases, V lost 2 bases, and 2 bases had no gene match. The CDR3: CASSPGTGQDTQYF. The part of the CDR3 DNA that was read is TGTGCCAGCTCTCCTGGGACAGGGCAAGACACCCAGTAC.

In this sample, this clone turned up a few times. The listed genes are named as in mouse. The CDR3 goes on 1 residue after the read ends, and that part is filled in from the germline J gene. The chain has TRBV23 and TRBJ1-2; the table's D call of TRBD1 was not tested on the DNA. The CDR3 sequence is 14 residues long. Germline V gene sequence: CDR1 KGHTA, CDR2 FQNQQP. CDR3 bases read: TGCTCCAGCAGTCGAGGACAGGGAAACTCCGACTACACC. Protein sequence: CSSSRGQGNSDYT. The full CDR3 sequence reads CSSSRGQGNSDYTF.

This clone was found a few times. These gene names are mouse names. The CDR3 end is not reached by the read, which stops 1 residue before it; the germline J gene fills it in. The chain has TRBV26 and TRBJ1-1, with TRBD1 matching over 10 bases. The V segment lost 6 bases and the J segment 7 bases; nucleotides outside the gene matches: 8. This CDR3 is built from 14 residues. CDR1 and CDR2 (germline): KGHPV, FQNQEV (reference sequence). This CDR3 reads CASSPRQGAGEVFF. The covered CDR3 bases are TGTGCCAGCAGCCCCCGACAGGGGGCGGGAGAAGTCTTC.

This clone is labeled hyperexpanded. Germline and genes: mouse. With the read ending 1 residue before the CDR3 end, the germline J gene is used to fill in that end. The J gene is TRBJ2-7, the V gene TRBV4; D call uncertain. Deletions cut 4 bases from V and 3 bases from J, with 4 bases between. This CDR3 comprises 11 residues. The V gene's germline CDR1 is LGHDT and CDR2 YNNKQL (reference sequence). The CDR3 bases that were read are TGTGCCAGCAGCTTCTTCTATGAACAGTAC. Protein: CASSFFYEQY. The entire CDR3 sequence reads CASSFFYEQYF.

The sample holds one count of this clone. Mouse names are used for the genes. The CDR3 end lies 1 residue beyond the end of the read and is filled in from the germline J gene. V is TRBV13-1 and J is TRBJ2-7, with 11 bases lining up with TRBD2. The CDR3 consists of 15 residues. After removal of 7 bases from V and 5 bases from J, the junction contained 11 bases not matched to a gene. In germline, CDR1 is NSHNY, CDR2 SYGAGN. The CDR3 bases that were read are TGTGCCAGCTCGCCGGACTGGGGGGCTTCCAATGAACAGTAC. Its protein is CASSPDWGASNEQY. The CDR3 reads in full as CASSPDWGASNEQYF.

This clone was observed a few times. Gene names and germline refer to mouse. Read sequence stops 1 residue before the CDR3 end, and the germline J gene provides the missing end. The J gene is TRBJ2-7, the V gene TRBV3; 9 nucleotides agree with TRBD2. The germline V gene has CDR1 SNHLY and CDR2 FYNGKV (reference sequence). The trim removed 2 bases at V and 6 bases at J, leaving 2 bases unmatched. The CDR3 runs to 13 residues. The CDR3 here is CASSLNWGVEQYF. Incomplete CDR3 DNA: TGTGCCAGCAGCTTAAACTGGGGGGTTGAACAGTAC.

In this sample, this clone turned up a few times. Each gene name is a mouse one. The read comes to an end 1 residue before the CDR3 does, leaving the germline J gene to fill in the end. The rearrangement joins TRBV26 to TRBJ1-1; no clear D. The germline V gene has CDR1 KGHPV and CDR2 FQNQEV (reference sequence). V dropped 2 bases and J dropped 0 bases, with 4 bases sitting between them. This CDR3 contains 13 residues. The DNA read from the CDR3 is TGTGCCAGCAGTCTGACAGCAAACACAGAAGTCTTC. Translating it yields CASSLTANTEVF. In full, the CDR3 reads CASSLTANTEVFF.

Comments on this clone: Germline and genes: mouse. The observed sequence ends 1 residue before the CDR3 terminus, with the missing tail filled in from the germline J gene. The chain combines TRBV26 with TRBJ1-1; D might be TRBD1 (6 bases). Trimming removed 4 bases at V and 1 base at J, with 7 bases between. The CDR3 has 13 residues. From germline, CDR1 is KGHPV and CDR2 FQNQEV (reference sequence). The CDR3 protein is CASSPGQNTEVFF. Partial CDR3 DNA: TGTGCCAGCAGTCCGGGACAAAACACAGAAGTCTTC.

By sample share, this clone is medium-sized (0.01 to 0.1%). Germline and genes here are mouse. The read ends 1 residue shy of where the CDR3 ends; the end is completed using the germline J gene. The rearrangement links TRBV26 to TRBJ2-7; maybe TRBD1 (6 bases). CDR3 length: 12 amino acids. Germline CDR1 reads KGHPV; CDR2 reads FQNQEV (reference sequence). V shed 4 bases and J shed 4 bases, with 8 bases lying between them. CDR3 loop: CASSQQGYEQYF. The covered CDR3 bases are TGTGCCAGCAGTCAACAGGGATATGAACAGTAC.

Comment on this clone: Gene and germline names: mouse. Coverage ceases 1 residue before the CDR3 finishes, and the germline J gene fills in the end. The J gene is TRBJ2-4, the V gene TRBV26; D remains unclear. Germline V gene data show CDR1 as KGHPV and CDR2 as FQNQEV (reference sequence). This CDR3 is built from 15 residues. Trimming removed 0 bases from V and 1 base from J, with 8 bases in between. Incomplete CDR3 DNA: TGTGCCAGCAGTCTGTCGACTAGGGGTCAAAACACCTTGTAC. It is translated as CASSLSTRGQNTLY. The complete CDR3 reads CASSLSTRGQNTLYF. Full variable domain (rest looked up from reference TRBV26 and TRBJ2-4): NSKVIQTPRYLVKGQGQKAKMRCIPEKGHPVVFWYQQNKNNEFKFLINFQNQEVLQQIDMTEKRFSAECPSNSPCSLEIQSSEAGDSALYLCASSLSTRGQNTLYFGAGTRLSVL.

Of note for this clone: Here the gene names and germline are mouse. Read coverage stops 1 residue before the CDR3 terminus; the germline J gene supplies the remainder. The V call is TRBV26, the J call TRBJ2-5, with unresolved D. Per germline, CDR1 KGHPV and CDR2 FQNQEV (reference sequence). Trimming pared 2 bases from V and 2 bases from J, leaving 5 bases between. This CDR3 is built from 13 residues. The covered CDR3 bases are TGTGCCAGCAGTCTGGGCAGCCAAGACACCCAGTAC. It translates to CASSLGSQDTQY. Given in full, the CDR3 is CASSLGSQDTQYF.

In regard to this clone: Gene names and germline match the mouse. The observed sequence ends 1 residue before the CDR3 terminus, with the missing tail filled in from the germline J gene. This chain links TRBV31 with TRBJ1-1; D not resolved. V shed 1 base and J shed 6 bases, with 6 bases lying between them. Germline values: CDR1 GKSSPN, CDR2 SITVG. The CDR3 is made up of 11 amino acids. CDR3 residues: CAWSQQSEVFF. The CDR3 bases that were read are TGTGCCTGGAGTCAACAGTCAGAAGTCTTC.

With regard to this clone: Here the gene names and germline are mouse. The observed sequence ends 1 residue before the CDR3 terminus, with the missing tail filled in from the germline J gene. Other DNA sequences in this specimen translate into the identical CDR3. V is TRBV15 and J is TRBJ1-1; 7 nucleotides align to TRBD1. The CDR3 runs to 13 residues. From germline, CDR1 is SGHND and CDR2 FRSKSL. The J segment lost 1 base and the V segment lost 6 bases, leaving 2 bases of the junction unmatched. CDR3 bases read: TGTGCCAGCAGCCGACAGGGGAACACAGAAGTCTTC. Amino acids: CASSRQGNTEVF. From start to end, the CDR3 is CASSRQGNTEVFF.

This clone was seen a handful of times. Gene names and germline refer to mouse. Read sequence stops 1 residue before the CDR3 end, and the germline J gene provides the missing end. The chain couples TRBV12-1 to TRBJ1-4; the match to TRBD1 covers 7 bases. J gave up 2 bases and V 5 bases, and 1 base lay outside the gene matches. This CDR3 comprises 13 residues. Germline lookup yields CDR1 SGHSN and CDR2 HYEKVE. The chain's CDR3 is CASLGQSNERLFF. Partial CDR3 DNA: TGTGCCAGCTTGGGACAGTCCAACGAAAGATTATTT.

Note on this clone: The gene symbols are mouse symbols. The CDR3 is CASSLSPDWGAETLYF. Incomplete CDR3 DNA: TGTGCCAGCTCTCTCTCCCCGGACTGGGGTGCAGAAACGCTGTAT. This rearrangement joins TRBV12-1 to TRBJ2-3, with 8 bases lining up with TRBD2. The CDR3 is cut off 1 residue early in the read; its end comes from the germline J gene. The V gene end was trimmed by 0 bases and the J gene end by 1 base; junction bases not matched to a gene: 5. Germline V gene lookup returns CDR1 SGHSN and CDR2 HYEKVE. The CDR3 has 16 amino acids.

With respect to this clone: Germline and genes: mouse. The read gets to within 1 residue of the CDR3 end, and the germline J gene fills in the rest. The chain has TRBV26 and TRBJ1-4; tentative D call: TRBD1 (5 bases). This CDR3 is 15 amino acids long. Per germline, CDR1 KGHPV and CDR2 FQNQEV (reference sequence). With 2 bases removed from V and 2 bases from J, the gap between germline ends came to 9 bases. CDR3: CASSLGQKSNERLFF. CDR3 bases read: TGTGCCAGCAGTCTGGGACAAAAATCCAACGAAAGATTATTT.

This clone was counted only a few times. Gene names denote mouse genes. The CDR3 is cut off 1 residue early in the read; its end comes from the germline J gene. J is TRBJ1-2 and V is TRBV26, with D maybe TRBD1 (5 bases). The V end lost 1 base, the J end lost 2 bases, and 8 bases lay between the germline ends. The CDR3 has 14 amino acids. The germline CDR1 and CDR2 sequences are KGHPV and FQNQEV (reference sequence). CDR3 in amino acids: CASSLYQGNSDYTF. The CDR3 DNA, read in part, is TGTGCCAGCAGTCTGTACCAGGGCAACTCCGACTACACC.

This clone is medium-sized by share. Mouse gene names and germline throughout. The CDR3 end lies 1 residue beyond the end of the read and is filled in from the germline J gene. The chain links TRBV12-2 to TRBJ2-4; D gene uncertain. V was clipped by 0 bases and J by 0 bases, with 6 bases between them. CDR1 is SGHLS and CDR2 is HYDKME in the germline V gene. The CDR3 covers 14 residues. This chain's CDR3 is CASSLRISQNTLYF. Incomplete CDR3 DNA: TGTGCCAGCTCTCTCCGCATTAGTCAAAACACCTTGTAC.

This clone was observed a handful of times. The genes and germline here are from mouse. The CDR3 is cut off 1 residue early in the read; its end comes from the germline J gene. V gene TRBV12-2 combines with J gene TRBJ1-3; 7 nucleotides agree with TRBD1. V lost 4 bases to trimming and J lost 0 bases; unmatched junction nucleotides: 5. Germline V CDR1 and CDR2: SGHLS, HYDKME. The CDR3 is made up of 15 amino acids. CDR3 sequence: CASSLTGNSGNTLYF. The CDR3 bases that were read are TGTGCCAGCTCGCTGACAGGGAATTCTGGAAATACGCTCTAT. The full variable domain, completed using reference TRBV12-2 and TRBJ1-3, is NSGVVQSPRYIIKGKGERSILKCIPISGHLSVAWYQQTQGQELKFFIQHYDKMERDKGNLPSRFSVQQFDDYHSEMNMSALELEDSAVYFCASSLTGNSGNTLYFGEGSRLIVV.

Only a few counts were recorded for this clone. Gene names are the mouse ones. The read falls 1 residue short of the CDR3 end, and the missing part is taken from the germline J gene. This rearrangement joins TRBV3 to TRBJ2-7, with 8 bases identical to TRBD2. The CDR3 has 13 amino acids. V was pared by 5 bases and J by 4 bases, with 4 bases of the junction left unmatched. Germline CDR1 SNHLY, CDR2 FYNGKV (reference sequence). Partial CDR3 DNA: TGTGCCAGCAGCGGACTGGGCCTTTATGAACAGTAC. Translating it yields CASSGLGLYEQY. The whole CDR3 protein is CASSGLGLYEQYF. Using reference TRBV3 and TRBJ2-7 for the parts outside the CDR3, the full variable domain is GPKVLQIPSHQIIDMGQMVTLNCDPVSNHLYFYWYKQILGQQMEFLVNFYNGKVMEKSKLFKDQFSVERPDGSYFTLKIQPTALEDSAVYFCASSGLGLYEQYFGPGTRLTVL.

There are a few counts of this clone. Mouse names are used for the genes. The CDR3 end lies 1 residue beyond the end of the read and is filled in from the germline J gene. The V gene is TRBV26, the J gene TRBJ1-6; D is unclear. TRBJ1-6 is reported as an ORF; its role is uncertain. This CDR3 contains 13 residues. Germline values: CDR1 KGHPV, CDR2 FQNQEV (reference sequence). V lost 6 bases to trimming and J lost 4 bases, with 7 bases between them. CDR3 in amino acids: CASSLEYNSPLYF. Partial CDR3 DNA: TGTGCCAGCAGCCTTGAGTATAATTCGCCCCTCTAC.

Only a few counts were recorded for this clone. The listed genes are named as in mouse. The CDR3 extends 1 residue past the end of the read, so its final part is completed from the germline J gene. This chain links TRBV3 with TRBJ2-5; 11 nucleotides agree with TRBD1. Trimming cost V 4 bases and J 6 bases; bases outside gene matches: 3. The CDR3 covers 14 residues. Germline CDR1 SNHLY, CDR2 FYNGKV (reference sequence). CDR3 amino acids: CASSSDRGRDTQYF. CDR3 bases read: TGTGCCAGCAGCTCGGACAGGGGGCGGGACACCCAGTAC.

As regards this clone: The germline and genes are mouse ones. The missing CDR3 end, 1 residue past where the read stops, is filled in from the germline J gene. This rearrangement joins TRBV31 to TRBJ2-5; D might be TRBD2 (6 bases). The germline V gene encodes CDR1 GKSSPN and CDR2 SITVG. The CDR3 consists of 14 residues. V was cut by 3 bases and J by 2 bases, with 12 bases left in between. CDR3 residues: CAWSQRDFQDTQYF. CDR3 DNA, as far as it was read: TGTGCCTGGAGCCAACGGGACTTCCAAGACACCCAGTAC.

A word on this clone: The gene symbols are mouse symbols. The CDR3 end lies 1 residue beyond the end of the read and is filled in from the germline J gene. The rearrangement joins TRBV26 to TRBJ1-1; TRBD1 matches at 11 bases. With V trimmed by 0 bases and J by 8 bases, 2 bases remained unmatched. The CDR3 extends over 14 amino acids. CDR1 and CDR2 from the germline V gene are KGHPV and FQNQEV (reference sequence). The covered CDR3 bases are TGTGCCAGCAGTCTGTCGGGGACAGGGGGTGAAGTCTTC. It codes for CASSLSGTGGEVF. The whole CDR3 region reads CASSLSGTGGEVFF.

On this clone: All gene names here are mouse names. The read ends 1 residue before the CDR3 terminus; that terminus is restored from the germline J gene. The genes are TRBV5 and TRBJ2-7; 8 positions agree with TRBD2. The CDR3 is 13 residues long. The V segment lost 4 bases and the J segment 5 bases; nucleotides outside the gene matches: 4. CDR1 LGHNA and CDR2 YNLKQL come from the germline V gene (reference sequence). This CDR3 reads CASSPGGRDEQYF. The CDR3 DNA, read in part, is TGTGCCAGCAGCCCGGGGGGGCGCGATGAACAGTAC.

Notes on this clone: Gene names follow the mouse nomenclature. The missing CDR3 end, 1 residue past where the read stops, is filled in from the germline J gene. V is TRBV31 and J is TRBJ2-4; 7 bases agree with TRBD2. Unmatched junction bases numbered 2, after V lost 0 bases and J lost 2 bases. The CDR3 length is 14 residues. Germline V gene sequence: CDR1 GKSSPN, CDR2 SITVG. The CDR3 loop is CAWSLGGYQNTLYF. The part of the CDR3 DNA that was read is TGTGCCTGGAGTCTGGGGGGGTATCAAAACACCTTGTAC.

This clone was detected only a few times. Gene and germline names: mouse. The read comes to an end 1 residue before the CDR3 does, leaving the germline J gene to fill in the end. The chain employs TRBV3 and TRBJ1-2; D not resolved. The CDR3 spans 13 residues. The germline V gene encodes CDR1 SNHLY and CDR2 FYNGKV (reference sequence). Trimming took 4 bases from V and 1 from J, leaving 7 bases between them. The CDR3 reads CASSSAVNSDYTF. CDR3 DNA, as far as it was read: TGTGCCAGCAGCTCGGCCGTAAACTCCGACTACACC. Using reference TRBV3 and TRBJ1-2 for the parts outside the CDR3, the full variable domain is GPKVLQIPSHQIIDMGQMVTLNCDPVSNHLYFYWYKQILGQQMEFLVNFYNGKVMEKSKLFKDQFSVERPDGSYFTLKIQPTALEDSAVYFCASSSAVNSDYTFGSGTRLLVI.

By sample fraction, this clone is large. Germline and genes here are mouse. Sequencing ends 1 residue short of the CDR3 end; the germline J gene provides the rest. The chain links TRBV2 to TRBJ2-7; D is possibly TRBD1 (6 bases). The CDR3 runs 13 residues. CDR1 and CDR2 (germline): LGHNA, YSYQKL. Trimming removed 0 bases at V and 6 bases at J, with 9 bases between. The covered CDR3 bases are TGTGCCAGCAGCCAAGAGGGAGGGGGTGAACAGTAC. This codes for CASSQEGGGEQY. The whole CDR3 sequence is CASSQEGGGEQYF.

Concerning this clone itself: Mouse germline and gene names are used. The CDR3 goes on 1 residue after the read ends, and that part is filled in from the germline J gene. This chain joins TRBV26 and TRBJ2-1; D perhaps matches TRBD1 (5 bases). CDR3 length: 13 residues. Between the trimmed V and J ends, which lost 8 bases and 1 base, there was a span of 9 bases. The germline V gene has CDR1 KGHPV and CDR2 FQNQEV (reference sequence). CDR3 DNA (partial): TGTGCCAGCGGGAGACAGAACTATGCTGAGCAGTTC. Translated, it gives CASGRQNYAEQF. The full CDR3 protein is CASGRQNYAEQFF.

Of note for this clone: The gene names here belong to mouse. The CDR3 is cut off 1 residue early in the read; its end comes from the germline J gene. This chain links TRBV3 with TRBJ2-2, with a possible D match to TRBD2 (6 bases). This CDR3 comprises 14 residues. Trimming removed 2 bases at V and 3 bases at J, with 7 bases between. Germline V gene lookup returns CDR1 SNHLY and CDR2 FYNGKV (reference sequence). CDR3 in amino acids: CASSLSGDTGQLYF. The DNA read from the CDR3 is TGTGCCAGCAGCTTATCTGGGGACACCGGGCAGCTCTAC.

Concerning this clone: The gene names given are mouse names. The CDR3 end falls 1 residue outside the read, so it is completed with the germline J gene. The chain joins TRBV12-1 to TRBJ2-3, with TRBD1 matching over 10 bases. V shed 0 bases, J shed 1 base, and the junction held 0 bases outside the gene matches. Germline values: CDR1 SGHSN, CDR2 HYEKVE. This CDR3 spans 15 amino acids. The sequenced CDR3 bases are TGTGCCAGCTCTCTCGGGACAGGGGGTGCAGAAACGCTGTAT. Protein: CASSLGTGGAETLY. The CDR3 as a whole reads CASSLGTGGAETLYF.

This clone was counted between two and nine times. Genes and germline are mouse. The sequence runs out 1 residue before the end of the CDR3; the remainder is reconstructed from the germline J gene. The rearrangement links TRBV31 to TRBJ1-4, with TRBD1 as a possible D gene (5 bases). Trimming shortened V by 1 base and J by 0 bases, and 9 bases separated the two germline ends. From germline, CDR1 is GKSSPN and CDR2 SITVG. The CDR3 is made up of 15 amino acids. The CDR3: CAWSRTKISNERLFF. Partial CDR3 DNA: TGTGCCTGGAGTCGGACAAAAATTTCCAACGAAAGATTATTT.